This T cell receptor (beta chain) was sequenced during a study of T cell repertoires in cytomegalovirus infection. Study-wide background: Public TCR beta signatures marked donors with CMV infection and the matching HLA.

In germline, CDR1 is MDHEN, CDR2 SYDVKM. V trimming: 7 bases; J trimming: 10 bases; junction bases outside the gene matches: 11. The CDR3 covers 13 residues. The study, taken as a whole, reports: HLA-C-restricted CMV clonotypes gave the most frequent clonotype in two of eight donors. Totalled public TCR beta family frequency picked out people who carried CMV plus the relevant HLA.

This clonotype was counted once. The antigen remains undetermined. TCRdb ran MiXCR on the reads and lists one entry per CDR3 protein. Of hundreds of thousands of distinct CDR3 sequences in the sample, roughly 26% were seen once. The source is a human donor in good health (CMV status not recorded). Some clones in this sample may be carry-over from other donors' samples. V gene TRBV28 combines with J gene TRBJ2-3, with 7 bases that match TRBD2. Specimen: CD8+ T cells from PBMCs. CDR3 sequence: CASTRDYREAQYF. The CDR3 DNA reads TGTGCCAGCACCCGGGACTACCGAGAGGCGCAGTATTTT.